This T cell receptor beta chain is drawn from a study of CXCR3-negative and CXCR3-positive naive CD8 T cells. The libraries of TRB cDNA were prepared using 5' RACE with UMI labels. TCRdb reprocessed the 5' RACE reads and keeps a single row for each CDR3 protein, giving no DNA. The sample spans around 60,000 distinct CDR3 sequences; the ten largest clones claim about 0.8%. Identification of naive CD8+ T cells rested on CD45RO-CCR7+CD27+CD95- status. Note on this clonotype: Antigen unknown.

The CDR3 spans 17 residues. The germline V gene encodes CDR1 MNHEY and CDR2 SMNVEV (reference sequence). General observations from the study: CXCR3-negative and CXCR3-positive naive cells shared comparable TRBV-TRBJ usage, but memory cells did not. Naive subsets did not differ in surface CD5, and the authors estimated TCR strength using properties of the TRB CDR3. Hydrophobicity was higher for TRB CDR3s found in CXCR3-positive naive cells than in CXCR3-negative naive cells.

This sequence originates from a human donor in good health. Some clones in this sample may be carry-over from other donors' samples. The chain joins TRBV27 to TRBJ1-2. The sequenced sample consisted of naive CXCR3+ CD8+ T cells from blood. Sample subset: CD45RO-CCR7+CD27+CD95- naive CD8+ T cells expressing CXCR3 (TNR3+). CDR3 sequence: CASSFRGLGLVDYGYTF.